This TCR beta chain is from a study of blood T cell repertoires in COVID-19. Study in general: Researchers got acute and convalescent COVID-19 samples from the United States, Italy and Spain. PBMCs, B-cell-depleted T cells, or T cells provided the cDNA or gDNA that made up the material.

In the study's own analysis: By means of reference gene primer amplification, nucleated cell counts were estimated. The data were produced by immunoSEQ multiplex PCR, yet TCRdb's version contains in-frame clones alone and is incomplete. V and J calls plus clone size are reproduced from that table; the DNA served to infer D and trimming. The sample shows 85,000 to 130,000 clones, nearly 90% of them seen only once. Trimming at V came to 2 bases and at J to 7 bases, leaving 7 bases not matched to a gene. This CDR3 is 14 amino acids long. Per germline, CDR1 SGHTA and CDR2 FQGTGA. This sequence joins TRBV7-3 and TRBJ1-2, with 7 bases fitting TRBD1. The sequence derives from a woman between 55 and 75 years old with acute or convalescent COVID-19. The sequencing sample was made of peripheral blood. In DNA, the CDR3 is TGTGCCAGCAGCTTAGACAGGGACTCTAGTGGCTACACCTTC. Translating gives CASSLDRDSSGYTF.